This T cell receptor (beta chain) was recorded in a study of CD8 T cells in Susac syndrome. This clonotype was counted once. In germline, CDR1 is SQVTM, CDR2 ANQGSEA. V dropped 7 bases and J dropped 6; count of bases not matched to a gene: 12. The CDR3 has 14 amino acids. The authors reverse transcribed 0.5 to 1 ug RNA with random hexamers. TCRdb used MiXCR to reprocess the immunoSEQ multiplex PCR reads, holding one entry per CDR3 protein. The sample lists approximately 220,000 distinct CDR3 sequences, 95% occurring once. V usage is TRBV29-1 and J usage is TRBJ1-3, with TRBD1 identical over 7 bases. Sequencing was carried out using CD4+ T cells from PBMCs. This TCR came from a human donor with multiple sclerosis. CDR3 coding DNA: TGCAGCGCCCTCGAGGGGGCTTCGGAAAACACCATATATTTT. As protein: CSALEGASENTIYF.